One sample yielded the 7 T cell receptor beta chains listed below, sequenced in a study of T cell changes during pregnancy in multiple sclerosis (dated by TCRdb to between 2019 and 2020). The library relied on the immunoSEQ multiplex PCR assay. The clones in this table, taken by TCRdb from immuneACCESS, are in-frame only. Not every clone is retained; where verified, under half of the shortfall comes from an unresolved V gene, and the cause of the rest is unknown. The sample contains almost 50,000 clones, 91% of them found a single time. Of the sample, roughly 10% falls within the top ten clones. Here the sequenced sample was CD8+ T cells from peripheral blood mononuclear cells, taken after pregnancy. These TCRs come from a female donor with multiple sclerosis, enrolled in a pregnancy study.

This chain uses TRBV5-8 with TRBJ1-1, with D perhaps TRBD1 (5 bases). V was shortened by 5 bases and J by 7 bases, with 12 bases between the two germline ends. Germline CDR1 is SGHTS and CDR2 is YDEGEE. The CDR3 has 12 residues. The CDR3 DNA follows: TGTGCCAGCAGATGTCACAGGTGTGAAGCTTTCTTT. Translated: CASRCHRCEAFF.

DNA of the CDR3: TGTGCCAGCAGCCCAGACAGCTTGAACACTGAAGCTTTCTTT. Its protein is CASSPDSLNTEAFF. The genes are TRBV27 and TRBJ1-1, with D possibly TRBD1 on 5 matching bases. Germline CDR1 is MNHEY and CDR2 is SMNVEV (reference sequence). With 6 bases removed from V and 0 bases from J, the gap between germline ends came to 11 bases. The CDR3 totals 14 residues.

The chain couples TRBV9 to TRBJ2-2; 7 bases agree with TRBD2. Germline V gene lookup returns CDR1 SGDLS and CDR2 YYNGEE. Trimming took 3 bases from V and 5 from J; bases not matched to a gene: 13. This CDR3 is 17 amino acids long. The CDR3 loop is CASSEGLGGGSTGELFF. The CDR3, as DNA: TGTGCCAGCAGCGAGGGCTTGGGCGGGGGATCGACCGGGGAGCTGTTTTTT.

The chain recombines TRBV29-1 with TRBJ2-7, with D unresolved. The ends were cut back, 2 bases at V and 2 bases at J, with 7 bases in the middle. In germline, CDR1 is SQVTM, CDR2 ANQGSEA. The length of the CDR3 is 12 residues. The CDR3 DNA is TGCAGCGTTGAACAGGTCCCCTACGAGCAGTACTTC. Translation gives CSVEQVPYEQYF.

This rearrangement joins TRBV6-4 to TRBJ2-3; TRBD1 matches at 8 bases. CDR1 MRHNA and CDR2 SNTAGT come from the germline V gene. CDR3 length equals 14 residues. V was pared by 3 bases and J by 4 bases, with 3 bases of the junction left unmatched. CDR3 sequence: CASSDDRGPDTQYF. The CDR3 nucleotides are TGTGCCAGCAGTGATGACAGGGGTCCAGATACGCAGTATTTT.

The gene calls are TRBV13 and TRBJ2-3, with 8 positions matching TRBD1. J gave up 8 bases and V 5 bases, and 9 bases lay outside the gene matches. The CDR3 totals 14 residues. The germline CDR1 and CDR2 sequences are PRHDT and FYEKMQ (reference sequence). The CDR3: CASSPGQGAGTQYF. The CDR3 DNA follows: TGTGCCAGCAGCCCAGGACAGGGCGCAGGTACGCAGTATTTT.

The V gene is TRBV7-8, the J gene TRBJ1-2; the D gene is possibly TRBD1 (6 bases). Trimming left V 8 bases short and J 8 bases short, with 18 bases between. There are 13 residues in the CDR3. Germline values: CDR1 SGHVS, CDR2 FQNEAQ. CDR3 DNA sequence: TGTGCCAGCTCCGATGGGGGGGCGGAGGGCTACACCTTC. As protein: CASSDGGAEGYTF.